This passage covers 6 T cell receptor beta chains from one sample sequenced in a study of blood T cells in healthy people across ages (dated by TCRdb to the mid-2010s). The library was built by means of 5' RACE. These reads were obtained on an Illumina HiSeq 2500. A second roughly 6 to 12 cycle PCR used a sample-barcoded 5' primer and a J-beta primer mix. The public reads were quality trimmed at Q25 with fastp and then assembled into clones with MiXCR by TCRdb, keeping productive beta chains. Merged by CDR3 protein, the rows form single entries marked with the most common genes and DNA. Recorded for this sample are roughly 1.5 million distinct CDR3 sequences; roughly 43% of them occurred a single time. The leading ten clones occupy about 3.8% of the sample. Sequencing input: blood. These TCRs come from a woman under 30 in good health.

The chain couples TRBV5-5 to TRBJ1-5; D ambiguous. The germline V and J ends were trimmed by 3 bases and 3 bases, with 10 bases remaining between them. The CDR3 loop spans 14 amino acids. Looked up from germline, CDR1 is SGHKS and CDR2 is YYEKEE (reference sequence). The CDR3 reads CASSSDGDNQPQHF. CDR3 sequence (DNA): TGTGCCAGCAGCTCCGATGGGGACAATCAGCCCCAGCATTTT.

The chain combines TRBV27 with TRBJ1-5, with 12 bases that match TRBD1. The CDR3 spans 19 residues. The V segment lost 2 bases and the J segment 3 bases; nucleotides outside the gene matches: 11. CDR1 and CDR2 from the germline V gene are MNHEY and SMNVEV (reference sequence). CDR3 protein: CASSLRGPGTGGPNQPQHF. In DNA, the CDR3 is TGTGCCAGCAGTTTAAGGGGACCCGGGACAGGGGGCCCCAATCAGCCCCAGCATTTT.

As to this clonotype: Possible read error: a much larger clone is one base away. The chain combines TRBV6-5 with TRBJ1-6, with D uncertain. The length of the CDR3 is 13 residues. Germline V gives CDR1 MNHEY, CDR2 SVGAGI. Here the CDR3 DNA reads TGTGCCAGCAGGGCGCGTGGGAATTCACCCCCCCACTTT. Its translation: CASRARGNSPPHF.

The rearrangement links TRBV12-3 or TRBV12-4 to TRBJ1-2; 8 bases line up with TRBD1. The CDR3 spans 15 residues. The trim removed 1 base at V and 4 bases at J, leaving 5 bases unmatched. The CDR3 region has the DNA TGTGCCAGCAGTTTAGAGGCCGGGACAGGCTATGGCTACACCTTC. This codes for CASSLEAGTGYGYTF.

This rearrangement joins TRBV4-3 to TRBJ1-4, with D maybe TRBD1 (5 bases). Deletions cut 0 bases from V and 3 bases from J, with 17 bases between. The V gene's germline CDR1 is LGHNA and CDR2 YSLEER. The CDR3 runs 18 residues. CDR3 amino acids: CASSQDMVGRGANEKLFF. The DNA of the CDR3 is TGCGCCAGCAGCCAAGATATGGTCGGGAGAGGGGCTAATGAAAAACTGTTTTTT.

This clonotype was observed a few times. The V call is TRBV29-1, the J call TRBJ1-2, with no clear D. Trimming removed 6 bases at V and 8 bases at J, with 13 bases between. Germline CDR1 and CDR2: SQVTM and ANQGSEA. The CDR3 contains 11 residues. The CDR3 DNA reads TGCAGCGTGGAACGACTAGGAGGCTACACCTTC. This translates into CSVERLGGYTF.